Presented here are 7 T cell receptor beta chains from one specimen sequenced in a study of control samples from healthy donors and cancer patients. Profiling relied on immunoSEQ multiplex PCR, and the TCRdb table lists in-frame clones only, not all of them. The record lists approximately 190,000 clones, of which the ten most abundant hold under 2.5%. The sequencing input was blood. These receptors were taken from a woman aged 25 to 39 in good health.

The chain carries TRBV7-3 and TRBJ1-5; D is perhaps TRBD1 (5 bases). From germline, CDR1 is SGHTA and CDR2 FQGTGA. V shed 5 bases and J shed 6 bases, with 14 bases lying between them. The CDR3 extends over 14 amino acids. Here the CDR3 DNA reads TGTGCCAGCAGCCCAACGGGGGGTTTTCAGCCCCAGCATTTT. Encoded protein: CASSPTGGFQPQHF. Complete variable domain (other parts from reference TRBV7-3 and TRBJ1-5): GAGVSQTPSNKVTEKGKYVELRCDPISGHTALYWYRQSLGQGPEFLIYFQGTGAADDSGLPNDRFFAVRPEGSVSTLKIQRTERGDSAVYLCASSPTGGFQPQHFGDGTRLSIL.

The rearrangement joins TRBV7-3 to TRBJ1-1; D unclear. The germline V gene encodes CDR1 SGHTA and CDR2 FQGTGA. Trimming pared 0 bases from V and 3 bases from J, leaving 5 bases between. The CDR3 runs 13 residues. CDR3 region: CASSLTRDTEAFF. DNA for the CDR3: TGTGCCAGCAGCTTAACACGCGACACTGAAGCTTTCTTT.

The chain uses TRBV2 and TRBJ1-2; TRBD1 matches at 9 bases. V lost 7 bases and J lost 4; bases outside the gene matches: 25. In germline, CDR1 is SNHLY, CDR2 FYNNEI. The CDR3 runs to 20 residues. CDR3 bases: TGTGCCAGCACCCAAAGAACAGGGGGCCTAAGCCGTCTGCCATTCTATGGCTACACCTTC. It translates to CASTQRTGGLSRLPFYGYTF. The whole variable domain, remainder taken from reference TRBV2 and TRBJ1-2, is EPEVTQTPSHQVTQMGQEVILRCVPISNHLYFYWYRQILGQKVEFLVSFYNNEISEKSEIFDDQFSVERPDGSNFTLKIRSTKLEDSAMYFCASTQRTGGLSRLPFYGYTFGSGTRLTVV.

The chain joins TRBV6-5 to TRBJ2-1, with 7 nucleotides matching TRBD1. The CDR3 is made up of 13 amino acids. Germline V gene lookup returns CDR1 MNHEY and CDR2 SVGAGI. The V and J ends lost 6 bases and 6 bases, in that order; junction bases with no gene match: 5. This CDR3 is CASRWGQFNEQFF. The DNA of the CDR3 is TGTGCCAGCAGGTGGGGACAGTTCAATGAGCAGTTCTTC.

This chain uses TRBV11-2 with TRBJ1-2; 8 bases are shared with TRBD1. The CDR3 is made up of 13 amino acids. J gave up 3 bases and V 5 bases, and 2 bases lay outside the gene matches. Germline-derived CDR1 and CDR2 are SGHAT and FQNNGV. CDR3: CASSQDRDYGYTF. The CDR3 DNA reads TGTGCCAGCAGCCAGGACAGGGACTATGGCTACACCTTC.

About this clone itself: Other DNA sequences of this sample code for an identical CDR3. The chain links TRBV18 to TRBJ1-5, with D uncertain. The V and J ends lost 2 bases and 0 bases respectively, with 2 bases between them. Germline assignment: CDR1 KGHSH and CDR2 LQKENI. The CDR3 covers 13 residues. The CDR3 region is CASSPGSNQPQHF. CDR3 DNA sequence: TGTGCCAGCTCACCAGGTAGCAATCAGCCCCAGCATTTT. Using reference TRBV18 and TRBJ1-5 for the parts outside the CDR3, the full variable domain is NAGVMQNPRHLVRRRGQEARLRCSPMKGHSHVYWYRQLPEEGLKFMVYLQKENIIDESGMPKERFSAEFPKEGPSILRIQQVVRGDSAAYFCASSPGSNQPQHFGDGTRLSIL.

On this clone itself: The sample holds other DNA sequences that translate to the same CDR3. This chain connects TRBV7-6 to TRBJ1-5; TRBD1 agrees at 8 bases. Germline CDR1 reads SGHVS; CDR2 reads FNYEAQ. There are 18 residues in the CDR3. Trimming took 2 bases from V and 7 from J; bases not matched to a gene: 16. The CDR3 loop reads CASSLRAGGSSGGQPQHF. The CDR3 nucleotides are TGTGCCAGCAGCTTAAGGGCAGGGGGCAGTAGCGGGGGGCAGCCCCAGCATTTT. Drawing the rest from reference TRBV7-6 and TRBJ1-5, the complete variable domain is GAGVSQSPRYKVTKRGQDVALRCDPISGHVSLYWYRQALGQGPEFLTYFNYEAQQDKSGLPNDRFSAERPEGSISTLTIQRTEQRDSAMYRCASSLRAGGSSGGQPQHFGDGTRLSIL.